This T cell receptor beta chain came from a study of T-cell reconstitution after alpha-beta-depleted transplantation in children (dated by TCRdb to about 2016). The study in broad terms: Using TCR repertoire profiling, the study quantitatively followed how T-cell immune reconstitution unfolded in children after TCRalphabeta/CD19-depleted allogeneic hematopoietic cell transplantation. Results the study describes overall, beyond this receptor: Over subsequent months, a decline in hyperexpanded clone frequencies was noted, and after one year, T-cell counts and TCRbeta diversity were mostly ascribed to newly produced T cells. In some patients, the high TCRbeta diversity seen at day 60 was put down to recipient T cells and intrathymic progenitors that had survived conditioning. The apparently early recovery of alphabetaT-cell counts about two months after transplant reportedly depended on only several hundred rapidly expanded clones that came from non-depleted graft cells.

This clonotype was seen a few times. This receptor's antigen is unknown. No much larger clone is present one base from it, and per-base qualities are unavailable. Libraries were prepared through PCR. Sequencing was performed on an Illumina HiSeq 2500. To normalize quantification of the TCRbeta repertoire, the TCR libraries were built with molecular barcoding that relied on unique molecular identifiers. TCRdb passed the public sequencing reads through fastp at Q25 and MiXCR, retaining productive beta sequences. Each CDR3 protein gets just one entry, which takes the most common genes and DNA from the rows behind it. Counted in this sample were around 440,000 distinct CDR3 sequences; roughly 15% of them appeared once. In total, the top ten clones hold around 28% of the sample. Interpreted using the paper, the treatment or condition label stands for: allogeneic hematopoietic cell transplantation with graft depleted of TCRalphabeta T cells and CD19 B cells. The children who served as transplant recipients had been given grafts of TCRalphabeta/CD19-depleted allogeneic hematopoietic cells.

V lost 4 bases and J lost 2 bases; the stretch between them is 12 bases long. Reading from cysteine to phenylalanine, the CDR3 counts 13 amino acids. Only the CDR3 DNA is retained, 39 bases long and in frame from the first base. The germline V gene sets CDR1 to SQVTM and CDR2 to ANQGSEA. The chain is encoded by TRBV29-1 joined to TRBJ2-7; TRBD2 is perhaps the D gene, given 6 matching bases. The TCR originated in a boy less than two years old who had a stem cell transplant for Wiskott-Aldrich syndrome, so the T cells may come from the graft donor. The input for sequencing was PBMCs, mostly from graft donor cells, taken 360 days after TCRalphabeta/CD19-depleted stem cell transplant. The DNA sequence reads TGCAGCGTTGGGGGGGTGGGGCCCTACGAGCAGTACTTC. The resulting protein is CSVGGVGPYEQYF.